The 18 T cell receptor beta chains below come from one sample, sequenced in a study of identical twins. Each CDR3 protein gets one entry after TCRdb re-called the 5' RACE reads with MiXCR. Of about 460,000 distinct CDR3 sequences listed, 12% to 15% are singletons. The same data also contributed to another study, on yellow fever vaccine responses in identical twins.

The sequencing input was CD4+ T cells sorted from blood. The receptors here all came from a woman aged 18-35 years in good health.

The table lists this clonotype with many counts. The V and J genes are TRBV5-1 and TRBJ2-6, with D unclear. V lost 5 bases, J lost 2 bases, and 5 bases lay in between. This CDR3 has 13 residues. Germline V CDR1 and CDR2: SGHRS, YFSETQ. The CDR3 bases are TGCGCCAGCAGTATTGCTGGGGCCAACGTCCTGACTTTC. This translates into CASSIAGANVLTF. The full variable domain, in which reference TRBV5-1 and TRBJ2-6 provide the parts outside the CDR3, is KAGVTQTPRYLIKTRGQQVTLSCSPISGHRSVSWYQQTPGQGLQFLFEYFSETQRNKGNFPGRFSGRQFSNSRSEMNVSTLELGDSALYLCASSIAGANVLTFGAGSRLTVL.

This clonotype was recorded a few times. CDR3 sequence: CSVKGPLAGARDEQYF. CDR3 DNA: TGCAGCGTTAAAGGGCCGTTAGCGGGGGCCAGGGACGAGCAGTACTTC. The rearrangement uses TRBV29-1 and TRBJ2-7; TRBD2 agrees at 9 bases. The CDR3 has 16 residues. Trimming removed 5 bases from V and 5 bases from J; junction bases left unmatched: 16. Germline CDR1 reads SQVTM; CDR2 reads ANQGSEA.

V usage is TRBV2 and J usage is TRBJ2-1; maybe TRBD1 (5 bases). Per germline, CDR1 SNHLY and CDR2 FYNNEI. The CDR3 is 12 amino acids. Trimming took off 6 bases at V and 9 bases at J, with 12 bases between the two ends. In DNA form, the CDR3 reads TGTGCCAGCAGCGTTCAGGGTACTGAGCAGTTCTTC. Protein product: CASSVQGTEQFF.

Ten or more counts support this clonotype. The J gene is TRBJ2-1, the V gene TRBV20-1; 10 bases fit TRBD2. The CDR3 runs to 11 residues. The V and J ends lost 5 bases and 10 bases, in that order; junction bases with no gene match: 2. Germline values: CDR1 DFQATT, CDR2 SNEGSKA (reference sequence). CDR3 loop: CSAETSGEQFF. The CDR3, as DNA: TGCAGTGCTGAGACTAGCGGGGAGCAGTTCTTC.

Only one count was recorded for this clonotype. The gene calls are TRBV4-3 and TRBJ1-1, with D tentatively TRBD1 (6 bases). CDR1 is LGHNA and CDR2 is YSLEER in the germline V gene. V gave up 0 bases and J gave up 4 bases, with 9 bases separating them. There are 14 residues in the CDR3. CDR3 sequence (DNA): TGCGCCAGCAGCCAAGATGGGGGGCTCACTGAAGCTTTCTTT. Translated: CASSQDGGLTEAFF.

This clonotype was counted ten times or more. V is TRBV29-1 and J is TRBJ2-3; the match to TRBD1 covers 7 bases. J lost 4 bases, V lost 6 bases, and 4 bases had no gene match. This CDR3 is built from 12 residues. In germline, CDR1 is SQVTM, CDR2 ANQGSEA. CDR3 coding DNA: TGCAGCGTCGTAACAGGGGCAGATACGCAGTATTTT. Protein: CSVVTGADTQYF.

CDR3 amino acids: CASSQIWTGGALHF. CDR3 in DNA: TGTGCCAGCAGCCAAATTTGGACCGGCGGAGCCCTCCACTTT. V gene TRBV3-1 combines with J gene TRBJ1-6; D unclear. This CDR3 has 14 residues. Trimming stripped 2 bases from V and 14 bases from J, with 16 bases between. Per germline, CDR1 LGHDT and CDR2 YNNKEL (reference sequence).

V usage is TRBV7-9 and J usage is TRBJ1-3; D not certain. The length of the CDR3 is 14 residues. In germline, CDR1 is SEHNR, CDR2 FQNEAQ (reference sequence). With 5 bases removed from V and 4 bases from J, the gap between germline ends came to 12 bases. CDR3 bases: TGTGCCAGCAGCCGGCTGGGGTTAGGAAACACCATATATTTT. This sequence encodes CASSRLGLGNTIYF.

Only a few counts were recorded for this clonotype. The gene calls are TRBV21-1 and TRBJ2-1; the D call TRBD2 from the table was never checked on the DNA. TRBV21-1 counts as a pseudogene. The CDR3 covers 15 residues. This CDR3 is CASRKDGGGGNEQFF. In DNA form, the CDR3 reads TGTGCCAGCAGAAAAGATGGCGGGGGAGGGAATGAGCAGTTCTTC.

This clonotype was observed a handful of times. The genes are TRBV18 and TRBJ2-3, with no clear D. There are 14 residues in the CDR3. Per germline, CDR1 KGHSH and CDR2 LQKENI. With 0 bases removed from V and 0 bases from J, the gap between germline ends came to 4 bases. CDR3: CASSPPESTDTQYF. In DNA form, the CDR3 reads TGTGCCAGCTCACCACCGGAGAGCACAGATACGCAGTATTTT. Looking up the rest from reference TRBV18 and TRBJ2-3 gives the full variable domain: NAGVMQNPRHLVRRRGQEARLRCSPMKGHSHVYWYRQLPEEGLKFMVYLQKENIIDESGMPKERFSAEFPKEGPSILRIQQVVRGDSAAYFCASSPPESTDTQYFGPGTRLTVL.

The chain links TRBV6-2 or TRBV6-3 to TRBJ2-3; TRBD2 matches at 7 bases. Germline loops: CDR1 MNHEY, CDR2 SVGEGT. After removal of 3 bases from V and 4 bases from J, the junction contained 7 bases not matched to a gene. There are 15 residues in the CDR3. The CDR3 region has the DNA TGTGCCAGCAGTTATCCGCTAGCGGACCCAGATACGCAGTATTTT. Translating it yields CASSYPLADPDTQYF.

The genes are TRBV10-3 and TRBJ2-7; D is unresolved. The CDR3 has 14 amino acids. The germline gives CDR1 ENHRY, CDR2 SYGVKD. V was pared by 4 bases and J by 1 base, with 11 bases between. DNA of the CDR3: TGTGCCATCAGTGCCCCGGACGGATCCTACGAGCAGTACTTC. Protein sequence: CAISAPDGSYEQYF.

This clonotype was observed many times. The J gene is TRBJ2-1, the V gene TRBV28, with 8 bases identical to TRBD1. This CDR3 has 15 residues. Germline loops: CDR1 MDHEN, CDR2 SYDVKM. V was clipped by 5 bases and J by 4 bases; unmatched bases: 7. The CDR3: CASSTGTGVYNEQFF. The CDR3 DNA reads TGTGCCAGCAGTACAGGGACAGGCGTTTACAATGAGCAGTTCTTC.

J is TRBJ2-2 and V is TRBV29-1, with 9 bases aligning to TRBD1. This CDR3 is built from 15 residues. V lost 6 bases, J lost 3 bases, and 8 bases stayed unmatched. Germline CDR1 reads SQVTM; CDR2 reads ANQGSEA. CDR3 amino acids: CSVRGTGKDTGELFF. Here the CDR3 DNA reads TGCAGCGTCCGCGGGACAGGGAAAGACACCGGGGAGCTGTTTTTT.

This clonotype was seen ten or more times. This chain connects TRBV5-1 to TRBJ1-2, with D hard to call. The CDR3 is made up of 13 amino acids. The germline V gene has CDR1 SGHRS and CDR2 YFSETQ. The V and J ends lost 0 bases and 3 bases respectively, with 6 bases between them. DNA of the CDR3: TGCGCCAGCAGCTTGGAGGGAGACTATGGCTACACCTTC. Protein: CASSLEGDYGYTF.

In this sample, this clonotype turned up many times. The chain recombines TRBV7-9 with TRBJ2-5; D is possibly TRBD1 (5 bases). CDR3 length equals 14 residues. The V gene's germline CDR1 is SEHNR and CDR2 FQNEAQ (reference sequence). Deletions cut 2 bases from V and 1 base from J, with 8 bases between. The CDR3 DNA sequence: TGTGCCAGCAGCTTACAGGGCGGCCAAGAGACCCAGTACTTC. Translation gives CASSLQGGQETQYF. Drawing the rest from reference TRBV7-9 and TRBJ2-5, the complete variable domain is DTGVSQNPRHKITKRGQNVTFRCDPISEHNRLYWYRQTLGQGPEFLTYFQNEAQLEKSRLLSDRFSAERPKGSFSTLEIQRTEQGDSAMYLCASSLQGGQETQYFGPGTRLLVL.

The chain employs TRBV5-6 and TRBJ2-7; 9 bases map to TRBD2. Trimming at V came to 7 bases and at J to 3 bases, leaving 5 bases not matched to a gene. Germline lookup yields CDR1 SGHDT and CDR2 YYEEEE. The CDR3 is made up of 13 amino acids. CDR3 protein: CASRAGGSYEQYF. The CDR3 region has the DNA TGTGCCAGCCGAGCGGGAGGTAGCTACGAGCAGTACTTC.

The V call is TRBV24-1, the J call TRBJ2-3, with a tentative D call TRBD1 (7 bases). The germline V gene encodes CDR1 KGHDR and CDR2 SFDVKD. The length of the CDR3 is 15 residues. V was cut by 5 bases and J by 4 bases, with 15 bases left in between. The CDR3 DNA reads TGTGCCACCAGTGGATCCGGCAGGGGGGCAGATACGCAGTATTTT. Its protein product is CATSGSGRGADTQYF.